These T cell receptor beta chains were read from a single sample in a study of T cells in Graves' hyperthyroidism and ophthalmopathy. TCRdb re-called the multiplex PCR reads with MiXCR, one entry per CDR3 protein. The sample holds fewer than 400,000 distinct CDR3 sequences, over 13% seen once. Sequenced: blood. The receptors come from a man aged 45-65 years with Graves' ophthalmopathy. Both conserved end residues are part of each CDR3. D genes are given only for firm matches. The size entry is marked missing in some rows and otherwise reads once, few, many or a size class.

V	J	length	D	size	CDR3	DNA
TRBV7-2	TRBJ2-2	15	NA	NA	CASSLAGTNTRELFF	TGTGCCAGCAGCTTAGCCGGGACCAACACCAGGGAGCTGTTTTTT
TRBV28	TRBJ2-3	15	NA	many	CASRFSDTSTDTQYF	TGTGCCAGCAGATTCTCCGACACTAGCACAGATACGCAGTATTTT
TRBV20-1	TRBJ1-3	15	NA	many	CSAAPRSISGNTIYF	TGCAGTGCTGCCCCCAGGTCCATCTCTGGAAACACCATATATTTT
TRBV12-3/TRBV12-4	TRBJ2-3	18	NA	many	CASSLTLGGSGSGDTQYF	TGTGCCAGCAGTCTCACCCTCGGGGGCTCAGGGTCGGGAGATACGCAGTATTTT
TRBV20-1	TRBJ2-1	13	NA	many	CSADTGRNNEQFF	TGCAGTGCTGATACGGGACGCAACAATGAGCAGTTCTTC
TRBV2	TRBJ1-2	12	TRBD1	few	CASRTGVHGYTF	TGTGCCAGCAGGACAGGGGTACATGGCTACACCTTC
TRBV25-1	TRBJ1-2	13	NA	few	CASSVGGAGSYTF	TGTGCCAGCAGTGTGGGGGGGGCGGGTAGCTACACCTTC
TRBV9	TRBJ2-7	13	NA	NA	CASSVGPDYEQYF	TGTGCCAGCAGCGTAGGGCCCGACTACGAGCAGTACTTC
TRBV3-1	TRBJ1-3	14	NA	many	CASSQGDSGNTIYF	TGTGCCAGCAGCCAAGGTGACTCTGGAAACACCATATATTTT
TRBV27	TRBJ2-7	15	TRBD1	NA	CASSLISEGAREQYF	TGTGCCAGCAGTTTAATATCCGAGGGGGCGCGTGAGCAGTACTTC
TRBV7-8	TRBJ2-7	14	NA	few	CASSLSGYSYEQYF	TGTGCCAGCAGCTTAAGCGGGTACTCCTACGAGCAGTACTTC
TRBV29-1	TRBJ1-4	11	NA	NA	CSVESFEKLFF	TGCAGCGTTGAGAGTTTCGAAAAACTGTTTTTT
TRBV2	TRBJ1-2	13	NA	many	CASSLSESYGYTF	TGTGCCAGCAGTCTGAGTGAATCCTATGGCTACACCTTC
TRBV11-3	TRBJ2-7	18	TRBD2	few	CASSHDIAGGTKSYEQYF	TGTGCCAGCAGCCACGACATAGCGGGAGGGACGAAATCCTACGAGCAGTACTTC
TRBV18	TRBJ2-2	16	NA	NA	CASSPSRQENTGELFF	TGTGCCAGCTCACCTTCCCGGCAGGAAAACACCGGGGAGCTGTTTTTT
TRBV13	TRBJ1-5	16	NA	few	CASSDPLTGDDQPQHF	TGTGCCAGCAGTGACCCCTTGACGGGGGACGATCAGCCCCAGCATTTT
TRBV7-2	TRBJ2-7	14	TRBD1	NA	CASSLGGGLYEQYF	TGTGCCAGCAGCTTAGGAGGGGGCCTCTACGAGCAGTACTTC
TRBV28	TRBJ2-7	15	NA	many	CASSSGVSFLYEQYF	TGTGCCAGCAGTTCCGGGGTTTCTTTTCTCTACGAGCAGTACTTC
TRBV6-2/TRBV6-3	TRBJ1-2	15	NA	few	CASSPLGGDSSGYTF	TGTGCCAGCAGTCCCCTCGGAGGGGACTCCTCTGGCTACACCTTC
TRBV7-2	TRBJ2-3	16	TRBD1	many	CASSLGTGGVADTQYF	TGTGCCAGCAGCTTAGGCACAGGGGGCGTGGCAGATACGCAGTATTTT
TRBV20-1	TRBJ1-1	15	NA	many	CSARDVMGWNTEAFF	TGCAGTGCTAGAGATGTCATGGGGTGGAACACTGAAGCTTTCTTT
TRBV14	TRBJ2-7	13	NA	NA	CASSQGKGVEQYF	TGTGCCAGCAGCCAAGGAAAAGGGGTCGAGCAGTACTTC
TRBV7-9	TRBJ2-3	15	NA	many	CASSLEGGNADTQYF	TGTGCCAGCAGCTTAGAGGGCGGGAATGCAGATACGCAGTATTTT
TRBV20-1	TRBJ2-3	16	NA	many	CSASSTRGRSTDTQYF	TGCAGTGCTAGTTCAACCCGGGGGAGGAGCACAGATACGCAGTATTTT
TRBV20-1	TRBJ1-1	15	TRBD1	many	CSARDRTGGNTEAFF	TGCAGTGCTAGAGACCGGACAGGGGGGAACACTGAAGCTTTCTTT
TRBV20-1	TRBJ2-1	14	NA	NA	CSASRTSVYNEQFF	TGCAGTGCTAGTAGGACGAGCGTCTACAATGAGCAGTTCTTC
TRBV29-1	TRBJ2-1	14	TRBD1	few	CSVIGQVSYNEQFF	TGCAGCGTTATAGGACAGGTCTCCTACAATGAGCAGTTCTTC
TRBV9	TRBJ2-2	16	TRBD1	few	CASSSGQARRSGELFF	TGTGCCAGCAGCTCCGGACAGGCCCGGCGGTCCGGGGAGCTGTTTTTT
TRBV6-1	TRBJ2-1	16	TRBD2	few	CASSEEVGRASNEQFF	TGTGCCAGCAGTGAAGAAGTCGGGAGGGCCTCGAATGAGCAGTTCTTC
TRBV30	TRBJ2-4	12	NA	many	CAWSGTRDIQYF	TGTGCCTGGAGTGGTACGCGGGACATTCAGTACTTC
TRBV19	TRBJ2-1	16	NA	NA	CASSNTGTRSGNEQFF	TGTGCCAGTAGTAATACCGGGACGAGATCCGGCAATGAGCAGTTCTTC
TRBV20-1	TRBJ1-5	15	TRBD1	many	CSARPGDRSNQPQHF	TGCAGTGCTAGACCGGGGGACAGGTCAAATCAGCCCCAGCATTTT
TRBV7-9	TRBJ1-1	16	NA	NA	CASSWGGGLTSTEAFF	TGTGCCAGCAGCTGGGGGGGGGGACTGACGAGCACTGAAGCTTTCTTT
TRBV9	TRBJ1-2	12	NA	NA	CASSDSYFGYTF	TGTGCCAGCAGCGACTCATACTTTGGCTACACCTTC
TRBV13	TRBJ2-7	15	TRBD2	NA	CASSLEASGSLEQYF	TGTGCCAGCAGCTTAGAGGCTAGCGGGAGTCTCGAGCAGTACTTC
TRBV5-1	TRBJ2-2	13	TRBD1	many	CASSGTGTGELFF	TGCGCCAGCAGCGGGACAGGGACCGGGGAGCTGTTTTTT
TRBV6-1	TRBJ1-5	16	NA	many	CASGVGAGVSNQPQHF	TGTGCCAGCGGAGTGGGGGCAGGGGTGAGCAATCAGCCCCAGCATTTT